The sequence of this T cell receptor (beta chain) was determined in a study of regulatory T cells in long-lasting Graves disease. Study-wide points: Possibly, accuracy suffered from the small sample size. With persistent disease, TRBV28, TRBJ1-2 and TRBJ2-5 were the favored segments.

With iRepertoire HTBI primers and Arm-PCR of CDR3 regions, TCR beta libraries were built. TCRdb called the multiplex PCR reads again in MiXCR, with one record for every CDR3 protein. Seen here are 360,000 or so distinct CDR3 sequences, approximately 15% observed once, and the top ten hold approximately 30%. As for time point: newly diagnosed GD, antithyroid drugs for less than 3 months. Scientists built the TCR library using RNA that was extracted from PBMCs. On this clonotype: Its antigen is unidentified.

Germline CDR1 is LNHDA and CDR2 is SQIVND (reference sequence). The CDR3 length is 11 residues. Trimming left V 6 bases short and J 12 bases short, with 14 bases between. These same data were also listed under a study on T cells in Graves' hyperthyroidism and ophthalmopathy. This second study says: Thyroid ultrasound, orbital computed tomography, clinical symptoms, and serum thyroxine and TRAb underpinned diagnoses.

V is TRBV19 and J is TRBJ2-5; D possibly corresponds to TRBD1 (6 bases). The starting material was peripheral blood mononuclear cells (PBMCs), obtained at new diagnosis, from a patient treated with antithyroid drugs. The TCR sequence derives from a man aged 35 to 55 with Graves disease. Here the CDR3 reads CASRSGTRKYF. The CDR3 bases are TGTGCCAGTAGATCCGGGACAAGGAAGTACTTC.